This entry concerns a single T cell receptor beta chain. Profiling relied on immunoSEQ multiplex PCR, and the TCRdb table lists in-frame clones only, not all of them. This sample carries about 15,000 clones, around 87% of them seen once, and the ten largest clones take roughly 10%. The germline gives CDR1 SGHVS, CDR2 FNYEAQ. The CDR3 runs 15 residues. The germline V and J ends were trimmed by 2 bases and 0 bases, with 8 bases remaining between them. These data originate in a study of control samples from healthy donors and cancer patients. The chain employs TRBV7-6 and TRBJ2-1, with D uncertain. Sequencing was done on a sample of PBMCs. This TCR came from a woman in her sixties or seventies with colorectal cancer. The CDR3 DNA reads TGTGCCAGCAGCTTAAGGGAAAGCTCCTACAATGAGCAGTTCTTC. Translating it yields CASSLRESSYNEQFF.